The clone carrying this T cell receptor (beta chain) has just one count. The data were taken from a study of shared T cell receptors in the human thymus. Sequencing was performed with immunoSEQ multiplex PCR; in TCRdb, only in-frame clones are kept and a portion is missing. The sample has about 730,000 clones, 80% to 90% seen once; the top ten hold 0.008% to 0.011%. The CDR3 spans 17 residues. V was pared by 2 bases and J by 10 bases, with 21 bases between. Germline-derived CDR1 and CDR2 are SGHVS and FNYEAQ. This sample also belongs to another study, concerning human thymus T cells.

The chain combines TRBV7-6 with TRBJ1-6; D remains unclear. Material for sequencing was thymocytes. The clonotype comes from a girl less than two years old with a congenital heart defect. The chain's CDR3 is CASSLRRMNGLRSPLHF. The CDR3 region has the DNA TGTGCCAGCAGCTTACGGAGAATGAACGGACTTCGGTCACCCCTCCACTTT. The full variable domain, rest sourced from reference TRBV7-6 and TRBJ1-6, is GAGVSQSPRYKVTKRGQDVALRCDPISGHVSLYWYRQALGQGPEFLTYFNYEAQQDKSGLPNDRFSAERPEGSISTLTIQRTEQRDSAMYRCASSLRRMNGLRSPLHFGNGTRLTVT.